Below, 20 T cell receptor beta chains from the same sample are listed, as sequenced in a study of blood T cells in healthy people across ages. With a J-beta primer mix and a sample-barcoded 5' primer, a second PCR ran about 7 to 12 cycles. TCRdb redid the calling of the 5' RACE reads with MiXCR, one entry per CDR3 protein. The sample holds some 860,000 distinct CDR3 sequences, 56% seen once. The sample comprised blood. Every receptor here comes from a man between 40 and 49 years old in good health.

As for this clonotype: A read error may account for a junction end that differs from germline. The chain carries TRBV12-3 or TRBV12-4 and TRBJ1-2; D is uncertain. This CDR3 region has 12 residues. CDR3 DNA: TGTGTCAGCAGCCGCGCAGCAAGTGGCTACACCTTC. Residues: CVSSRAASGYTF.

The chain carries TRBV15 and TRBJ1-2, with D maybe TRBD1 (5 bases). V lost 0 bases, J lost 3 bases, and 14 bases lay in between. CDR1 and CDR2 (germline): LNHNV, YYDKDF (reference sequence). This CDR3 has 16 amino acids. CDR3 nucleotides: TGTGCCACCAGCAGAGATCATACGACAGAGCACTATGGCTACACCTTC. Translated: CATSRDHTTEHYGYTF.

This clonotype was found many times. The rearrangement joins TRBV12-3 or TRBV12-4 to TRBJ2-5; D uncertain. This CDR3 is built from 11 residues. The V gene lost 8 bases and the J gene lost 5 bases, with 9 bases spanning the gap. CDR3 nucleotides: TGTGCCAGCGGACGCGTCGAGACCCAGTACTTC. It encodes CASGRVETQYF.

The chain carries TRBV3-1 and TRBJ2-5, with a weak D call TRBD2 (6 bases). Germline V gives CDR1 LGHDT, CDR2 YNNKEL (reference sequence). V was clipped by 4 bases and J by 11 bases, with 29 bases between them. The CDR3 is 17 residues long. This CDR3 is CASSPRNRPRGSGEQYF. CDR3 nucleotide sequence: TGTGCCAGCAGCCCCCGTAACCGGCCGAGGGGTTCGGGGGAGCAGTACTTC.

The chain is built from TRBV7-2 and TRBJ1-1; no reliable D call. The CDR3 extends over 16 amino acids. V lost 1 base and J lost 2, with 14 bases in between. The V gene's germline CDR1 is SGHTA and CDR2 FQGNSA. In nucleotides, the CDR3 is TGTGCCAGCAGCTTAGTCCCTGGCAGCCCCAACACTGAAGCTTTCTTT. It is translated as CASSLVPGSPNTEAFF.

This clonotype was recorded only once. The chain has TRBV28 and TRBJ2-1, with a weak D call TRBD2 (7 bases). V was clipped by 6 bases and J by 3 bases, with 21 bases between them. Germline loops: CDR1 MDHEN, CDR2 SYDVKM. The CDR3 length is 17 residues. CDR3 protein: CASRAGGREISYNEQFF. As DNA, the CDR3 is TGTGCCAGCAGGGCCGGGGGGCGGGAGATCAGCTACAATGAGCAGTTCTTC. The full variable domain, with the rest looked up from reference TRBV28 and TRBJ2-1, is DVKVTQSSRYLVKRTGEKVFLECVQDMDHENMFWYRQDPGLGLRLIYFSYDVKMKEKGDIPEGYSVSREKKERFSLILESASTNQTSMYLCASRAGGREISYNEQFFGPGTRLTVL.

The chain employs TRBV5-6 and TRBJ1-5, with 7 positions matching TRBD1. Germline V gives CDR1 SGHDT, CDR2 YYEEEE. The CDR3 runs to 14 residues. J lost 5 bases, V lost 6 bases, and 8 bases had no gene match. As DNA, the CDR3 is TGTGCCAGCAAAACAACCGGGACAGATCAGCCCCAGCATTTT. This translates into CASKTTGTDQPQHF. Filled out from reference TRBV5-6 and TRBJ1-5, the complete variable domain reads DAGVTQSPTHLIKTRGQQVTLRCSPKSGHDTVSWYQQALGQGPQFIFQYYEEEERQRGNFPDRFSGHQFPNYSSELNVNALLLGDSALYLCASKTTGTDQPQHFGDGTRLSIL.

V is TRBV4-2 and J is TRBJ2-1; D uncertain. V was pared by 5 bases and J by 10 bases, with 18 bases between. The CDR3 totals 14 residues. Per the germline V gene, CDR1 is LGHNA and CDR2 is YNFKEQ. CDR3 sequence reads: CASSSARPGGEQFF. DNA for the CDR3: TGTGCCAGCAGCTCAGCACGTCCGGGTGGCGAGCAGTTCTTC.

This chain joins TRBV29-1 and TRBJ2-5; D possibly matches TRBD1 or TRBD2 (5 bases each). Matching the DNA end better, TRBJ2-7 makes the J call doubtful. The CDR3 spans 13 residues. Germline CDR1 reads SQVTM; CDR2 reads ANQGSEA. CDR3 region: CSVVRDLHYEQYF. CDR3 nucleotide sequence: TGCAGCGTTGTAAGGGACCTCCACTACGAGCAGTACTTC.

On this clonotype itself: A much more abundant neighbour one base away suggests this may be a read error. The chain joins TRBV7-2 to TRBJ2-7, with a tentative D call TRBD2 (5 bases). Germline assignment: CDR1 SGHTA and CDR2 FQGNSA. The CDR3 totals 12 residues. The CDR3, as DNA: TGTGCCGGCAGCCCCGGGGCCTACGAGCAGTACTTC. It codes for CAGSPGAYEQYF.

The chain uses TRBV20-1 and TRBJ2-3, with D possibly being TRBD2 (6 bases). Germline CDR1 DFQATT, CDR2 SNEGSKA (reference sequence). The CDR3 contains 12 residues. V lost 2 bases and J 7 bases, leaving 10 bases between the germline ends. The CDR3 reads CSARSSVHTQYF. CDR3 coding DNA: TGCAGTGCTAGATCTAGCGTACATACGCAGTATTTT.

This clonotype was recorded a few times. The chain links TRBV4-2 to TRBJ2-1; possibly TRBD2 for D (5 bases). This CDR3 is built from 17 residues. Trimming took 0 bases from V and 0 from J, leaving 12 bases between them. Germline assignment: CDR1 LGHNA and CDR2 YNFKEQ. Here the CDR3 DNA reads TGTGCCAGCAGCCAAGACGGGGAAAAAAGCTCCTACAATGAGCAGTTCTTC. Protein sequence: CASSQDGEKSSYNEQFF.

The J gene is TRBJ2-7, the V gene TRBV3-1; D not resolved. Trimming pared 6 bases from V and 2 bases from J, leaving 14 bases between. CDR3 length equals 14 residues. The V gene's germline CDR1 is LGHDT and CDR2 YNNKEL (reference sequence). This CDR3 is CASRSSEEPYEQYF. The CDR3 DNA is TGTGCCAGCAGAAGCAGTGAGGAGCCCTACGAGCAGTACTTC.

The V call is TRBV12-3 or TRBV12-4, the J call TRBJ1-2; D gene unclear. The CDR3 has 13 residues. The ends were cut back, 2 bases at V and 5 bases at J, with 9 bases in the middle. The CDR3 loop is CASSLPEFYGYTF. The CDR3 DNA is TGTGCCAGCAGTTTACCGGAATTTTATGGCTACACCTTC.

The gene calls are TRBV6-5 and TRBJ2-7; TRBD2 aligns across 11 bases. Germline CDR1 and CDR2: MNHEY and SVGAGI. The CDR3 is 15 amino acids. J was trimmed by 6 bases and V by 8 bases; bases with no gene match: 12. The CDR3 is CASLGLGLAGGEQYF. CDR3 nucleotide sequence: TGTGCCAGCCTGGGCTTAGGGCTAGCGGGAGGCGAGCAGTACTTC.

This sequence joins TRBV21-1 and TRBJ2-1; the table assigns TRBD1, which was not confirmed against the DNA. TRBV21-1 is noted as a pseudogene. The CDR3 has 15 amino acids. The CDR3 loop is CASSFDPGTDNEQFF. As DNA, the CDR3 is TGTGCCAGCAGCTTTGACCCCGGGACAGACAATGAGCAGTTCTTC.

V and J are TRBV7-9 and TRBJ2-7; D is possibly TRBD1 (6 bases). The germline gives CDR1 SEHNR, CDR2 FQNEAQ (reference sequence). The CDR3 extends over 17 amino acids. Trimming cost V 3 bases and J 9 bases, with 27 bases left between them. The CDR3, as DNA: TGTGCCAGCAGCTTTCCGCGAGGGACACGGGGTTTCGACGCGCAGTACTTC. It yields the protein CASSFPRGTRGFDAQYF.

This chain links TRBV28 with TRBJ2-1; tentatively, D is TRBD1 (5 bases). The J call could be wrong; TRBJ2-7 is a better fit for the DNA end. Germline CDR1 is MDHEN and CDR2 is SYDVKM. There are 12 residues in the CDR3. The CDR3 coding sequence is TGTGCCAGCAGTTTCATATGGGGCCAGCAGTACTTC. It encodes CASSFIWGQQYF.

The chain couples TRBV3-1 to TRBJ2-5, with D perhaps TRBD1 or TRBD2 (5 bases each). The DNA matches TRBJ2-7 better at its end, which makes the J call doubtful. The CDR3 consists of 15 residues. The germline CDR1 and CDR2 sequences are LGHDT and YNNKEL (reference sequence). The CDR3 spells CASSHSDEGYGEQYF. The CDR3 nucleotides read TGTGCCAGCAGTCATTCGGACGAGGGGTATGGCGAGCAGTACTTC.

The sample holds a few counts of this clonotype. The V and J genes are TRBV7-9 and TRBJ1-2, with D tentatively TRBD1 (5 bases). The CDR3 is 13 amino acids. V was clipped by 3 bases and J by 6 bases, with 11 bases between them. Germline CDR1 and CDR2: SEHNR and FQNEAQ (reference sequence). CDR3 protein: CASSFRGAHGYTF. The CDR3 DNA sequence: TGTGCCAGCAGCTTCCGGGGCGCCCATGGCTACACCTTC.